Sequencing of this TCR beta chain was carried out in a study of T cell responses to AZD1222 COVID-19 vaccine. The study, taken as a whole, reports: Nearly half of spike-specific TCRs reportedly target variant regions that are unmutated in the B.1.351 and B.1.1.7 variants.

The protocol was immunoSEQ multiplex PCR, while the TCRdb copy is restricted to in-frame clones and leaves out a portion. The sample holds 110,000 or so clones; approximately 90% are singletons and the top ten take 6.5%. Concerning this clone itself: Its antigen is not known.

CDR3 length equals 15 residues. The gene calls are TRBV21-1 and TRBJ2-3; the tabulated D call, TRBD2, remains unverified against the DNA. TRBV21-1 is a pseudogene. The sequencing used peripheral blood, collected 28 days after the second AZD1222 dose. This sequence originates from an adult who received the AZD1222 COVID-19 vaccine. This CDR3 is CASSIGLAGTDTQYF. For the CDR3, the DNA is TGTGCCAGCAGCATCGGACTAGCGGGCACAGATACGCAGTATTTT.